Shown below are 16 T cell receptor beta chains from a single sample sequenced in a study of cytomegalovirus exposure and HLA in healthy donors. Primers for the PCR totalled 60 Vbeta and 13 Jbeta. Sequencing was performed with immunoSEQ multiplex PCR; in TCRdb, only in-frame clones are kept and a portion is missing. The table includes roughly 150,000 clones, approximately 82% detected once. Sequencing was carried out using PBMCs. The receptor source for this set is a woman aged 50 to 60 in good health and CMV-seropositive.

The rearrangement uses TRBV29-1 and TRBJ2-1; 9 nucleotides match TRBD1. V lost 3 bases, J lost 7 bases, and 13 bases stayed unmatched. Germline CDR1 is SQVTM and CDR2 is ANQGSEA. This CDR3 has 16 residues. The CDR3: CSVDLRGQGLWNEQFF. The CDR3 DNA reads TGCAGCGTTGATTTGAGGGGACAGGGATTATGGAATGAGCAGTTCTTC.

This clone appeared once. This chain uses TRBV10-3 with TRBJ1-1; 9 bases align to TRBD1. The CDR3 totals 15 residues. Germline V gives CDR1 ENHRY, CDR2 SYGVKD. Germline trimming cut 6 bases from V and 3 bases from J; bases unmatched to any gene: 8. The CDR3 DNA reads as TGTGCCATCAGATTAACAGGGGGCGCGGACACTGAAGCTTTCTTT. Translation: CAIRLTGGADTEAFF.

The chain carries TRBV29-1 and TRBJ1-2; D might be TRBD1 (6 bases). The CDR3 is 11 amino acids. The germline V gene has CDR1 SQVTM and CDR2 ANQGSEA. V was shortened by 7 bases and J by 4 bases, with 10 bases between the two germline ends. CDR3 loop: CSAGQLYGYTF. CDR3 nucleotide sequence: TGCAGCGCCGGACAGCTCTATGGCTACACCTTC.

The rearrangement uses TRBV6-5 and TRBJ2-3, with TRBD2 matching over 8 bases. The germline V gene has CDR1 MNHEY and CDR2 SVGAGI. The CDR3 sequence is 15 residues long. V dropped 0 bases and J dropped 4; count of bases not matched to a gene: 3. CDR3 coding DNA: TGTGCCAGCAGTTACTCAGGGACTAGGCCAGATACGCAGTATTTT. It is translated as CASSYSGTRPDTQYF.

The rearrangement links TRBV5-6 to TRBJ2-7; the match to TRBD2 covers 7 bases. Germline CDR1 and CDR2: SGHDT and YYEEEE. This CDR3 contains 14 residues. With 4 bases clipped from V and 4 bases from J, the junction kept 8 bases outside the gene matches. CDR3 in amino acids: CASSTGTILYEQYF. The CDR3 DNA reads as TGTGCCAGCAGCACCGGGACTATTCTATACGAGCAGTACTTC.

This clone appeared a few times. V usage is TRBV27 and J usage is TRBJ1-6; TRBD1 matches at 7 bases. V shed 4 bases, J shed 6 bases, and the junction held 6 bases outside the gene matches. The CDR3 spans 15 residues. The V gene's germline CDR1 is MNHEY and CDR2 SMNVEV (reference sequence). CDR3 in amino acids: CASSSVTGINSPLHF. CDR3 nucleotide sequence: TGTGCCAGCAGTTCCGTGACAGGGATTAATTCACCCCTCCACTTT.

V is TRBV6-1 and J is TRBJ2-7, with D possibly being TRBD1 (5 bases). Germline V gene sequence: CDR1 MNHNS, CDR2 SASEGT. The CDR3 has 13 residues. Trimming stripped 5 bases from V and 3 bases from J, with 11 bases between. The CDR3 sequence: CASSSGPHYEQYF. The CDR3 nucleotides read TGTGCCAGCAGTTCAGGGCCACACTACGAGCAGTACTTC.

This clone was observed a few times. The gene calls are TRBV18 and TRBJ2-1, with 10 bases matching TRBD2. The CDR3 has 17 residues. V lost 0 bases and J lost 8; bases outside the gene matches: 10. Germline values: CDR1 KGHSH, CDR2 LQKENI. The CDR3 DNA is TGTGCCAGCTCACCACCGGGGGGAACTAGCGGGGCATATGAGCAGTTCTTC. It encodes CASSPPGGTSGAYEQFF.

On this clone: One end of the junction is discordant with germline, which a read error may explain. The chain recombines TRBV6-6 with TRBJ2-2; the D gene is possibly TRBD2 (6 bases). The germline V gene encodes CDR1 MNHNY and CDR2 SVGAGI (reference sequence). This CDR3 contains 15 residues. The CDR3 DNA reads as TGTGCCAGCAGCCTCGGGGGTAGGAACACCGGGGAGCCGTTTTTT. The encoded protein is CASSLGGRNTGEPFF.

This chain joins TRBV9 and TRBJ2-3, with 9 bases that match TRBD2. The CDR3 contains 16 residues. Trimming took 3 bases from V and 4 from J; bases not matched to a gene: 9. The germline gives CDR1 SGDLS, CDR2 YYNGEE. The CDR3 region is CASSAPAGGLADTQYF. The CDR3 DNA reads TGTGCCAGCAGCGCCCCAGCGGGGGGCCTCGCAGATACGCAGTATTTT.

The chain combines TRBV6-1 with TRBJ1-2; TRBD1 matches at 9 bases. The trim removed 7 bases at V and 2 bases at J, leaving 5 bases unmatched. Per germline, CDR1 MNHNS and CDR2 SASEGT. CDR3 length: 14 residues. The CDR3 loop reads CASKDTGGNYGYTF. The CDR3 DNA reads TGTGCCAGCAAGGATACAGGGGGCAACTATGGCTACACCTTC.

This chain uses TRBV19 with TRBJ1-4; possible D gene TRBD1, 5 bases. V was shortened by 2 bases and J by 10 bases, with 17 bases between the two germline ends. From germline, CDR1 is LNHDA and CDR2 SQIVND (reference sequence). The CDR3 loop spans 15 amino acids. The CDR3 reads CASSISDRVIRKLFF. As DNA, the CDR3 is TGTGCCAGTAGTATAAGCGACAGAGTAATAAGAAAACTGTTTTTT.

V gene TRBV9 combines with J gene TRBJ2-7, with D possibly being TRBD2 (5 bases). Trimming took 0 bases from V and 5 from J, leaving 6 bases between them. The CDR3 totals 12 residues. Germline V lookup: CDR1 SGDLS, CDR2 YYNGEE. In DNA form, the CDR3 reads TGTGCCAGCAGCGTAGACGGGAACGAGCAGTACTTC. Encoded protein: CASSVDGNEQYF.

The V and J genes are TRBV7-6 and TRBJ1-5; the D is unclear. The CDR3 has 12 residues. Trimming removed 8 bases from V and 3 bases from J, with 8 bases in between. Germline CDR1 is SGHVS and CDR2 is FNYEAQ. The CDR3 bases are TGTGCCAGCGGCCTCGACAATCAGCCCCAGCATTTT. This codes for CASGLDNQPQHF.

The CDR3 sequence: CASSNQGYEQYF. CDR3 bases: TGTGCCAGCAGCAATCAGGGCTACGAGCAGTACTTC. The chain combines TRBV7-6 with TRBJ2-7, with D perhaps TRBD1 (5 bases). CDR3 length equals 12 residues. Trimming removed 5 bases at V and 3 bases at J, with 8 bases between. The germline gives CDR1 SGHVS, CDR2 FNYEAQ.

The chain links TRBV5-4 to TRBJ2-7; D gene uncertain. The CDR3 is 13 amino acids. The germline V gene encodes CDR1 SGHNT and CDR2 YYREEE (reference sequence). V lost 1 base and J 3 bases, leaving 8 bases between the germline ends. The CDR3 nucleotides are TGTGCCAGCAGCTTGAGTGGAGTCTACGAGCAGTACTTC. Translation: CASSLSGVYEQYF.